This TCR beta chain is from a study of shared clonotypes between healthy human individuals. A note on this clone: Its antigen is unidentified.

Points from the study as a whole: Naive subsets typically showed greater estimated richness than memory subsets. Only blood was sampled; tissue repertoires likely differ.

The naive CD8 subset, CD45RO-negative cells positively selected for CCR7, excluded terminally differentiated effector memory CD45RA+ cells. Germline V gene lookup returns CDR1 WSHSY and CDR2 SAAADI. CDR3 size: 14 residues. V lost 6 bases and J lost 6; bases outside the gene matches: 7. Method: immunoSEQ multiplex PCR; TCRdb's copy keeps in-frame clones and lacks some. Counted here are over 2 million clones, about 95% occurring once; the ten biggest clones make up 0.85% to 1.3%. The chain carries TRBV10-2 and TRBJ2-3, with TRBD2 identical over 9 bases. Sequenced sample: naive CD8+ T cells sorted from blood. This receptor was identified in a man between 18 and 29 years old in good health. In nucleotides, the CDR3 is TGCGCCAGCAGCCGCGCGGGAGGGGTTGATACGCAGTATTTT. Amino acids: CASSRAGGVDTQYF.